This T cell receptor (beta chain) was documented in a study of CD4+ T cells in melanoma (dated by TCRdb to about 2022). For the wider study: The study examined neoantigen-specific CD4+ T cells in human melanoma. Overall study results and their limits: Diverse differentiation states were reported to be shown by neoantigen-specific CD4+ T cells in melanoma. The report described a correlation between neoantigen-specific CD4+ T cells and the function of CD8+ T cells, macrophages and B cells.

As for this clone: This receptor's antigen is unknown. The record has no base qualities; no much larger clone is one base away.

Patients with melanoma were used as donors. V was cut back by 0 bases and J by 1 base, leaving a gap of 12 bases between them. From cysteine to phenylalanine, the CDR3 is 16 amino acids long. Just CDR3 DNA is preserved here, 48 bases in frame from base 1. The germline V gene encodes CDR1 LGHNA and CDR2 YNFKEQ. The library was generated by the immunoSEQ multiplex PCR assay. Entries here come from immuneACCESS through TCRdb and include only in-frame sequences with V and J called. Some clones fail to appear in such tables; in the studies checked, an unresolved V gene covers under half of the shortfall, and the cause of the remainder is unknown. The sample includes roughly 54,000 clones, with roughly 87% observed a single time. The ten largest clones take up 12% of the sample.

The TCR sequence derives from a human donor with melanoma. The V and J genes are TRBV4-2 and TRBJ1-1; perhaps TRBD1 is the D gene, with 6 bases matching. The sequencing sample was made of peripheral blood. The bases are TGTGCCAGCAGCCAAGATCCGACAGGAACGAACACTGAAGCTTTCTTT. It is translated as CASSQDPTGTNTEAFF.